This T cell receptor beta chain appears in the sequencing data of a study of beta chain features in type 1 diabetes. Study-wide results and caveats: Among patients, naive, central memory and Treg TCRB repertoires appeared more similar than among healthy donors. Diminished insertions and augmented deletions at VDJ junctions characterized type 1 diabetes patients.

About this clone itself: Its target is not known.

All of the isolated RNA was reverse transcribed, so expressed TCRB transcripts were sequenced. The table came from immunoSEQ multiplex PCR; TCRdb's copy has only in-frame clones and leaves some out. This table holds some 500,000 clones, roughly an eighth found once. A sort by CD45RO/CCR7/CD25/CD127/CD95/CD27 yielded CD4+ naive, central memory, regulatory and stem cell-like memory cells. This clonotype originated in a woman aged 18-29 years in good health. Sample: naive CD4+ T cells from blood.

In DNA, the CDR3 is TGTGCCATCAGAGCCGGGACAGTAGCAACGAACACTGAAGCTTTCTTT. It encodes CAIRAGTVATNTEAFF. The chain uses TRBV10-3 and TRBJ1-1; TRBD1 matches at 7 bases. After removal of 6 bases from V and 1 base from J, the junction contained 11 bases not matched to a gene. The length of the CDR3 is 16 residues. CDR1 and CDR2 from the germline V gene are ENHRY and SYGVKD.